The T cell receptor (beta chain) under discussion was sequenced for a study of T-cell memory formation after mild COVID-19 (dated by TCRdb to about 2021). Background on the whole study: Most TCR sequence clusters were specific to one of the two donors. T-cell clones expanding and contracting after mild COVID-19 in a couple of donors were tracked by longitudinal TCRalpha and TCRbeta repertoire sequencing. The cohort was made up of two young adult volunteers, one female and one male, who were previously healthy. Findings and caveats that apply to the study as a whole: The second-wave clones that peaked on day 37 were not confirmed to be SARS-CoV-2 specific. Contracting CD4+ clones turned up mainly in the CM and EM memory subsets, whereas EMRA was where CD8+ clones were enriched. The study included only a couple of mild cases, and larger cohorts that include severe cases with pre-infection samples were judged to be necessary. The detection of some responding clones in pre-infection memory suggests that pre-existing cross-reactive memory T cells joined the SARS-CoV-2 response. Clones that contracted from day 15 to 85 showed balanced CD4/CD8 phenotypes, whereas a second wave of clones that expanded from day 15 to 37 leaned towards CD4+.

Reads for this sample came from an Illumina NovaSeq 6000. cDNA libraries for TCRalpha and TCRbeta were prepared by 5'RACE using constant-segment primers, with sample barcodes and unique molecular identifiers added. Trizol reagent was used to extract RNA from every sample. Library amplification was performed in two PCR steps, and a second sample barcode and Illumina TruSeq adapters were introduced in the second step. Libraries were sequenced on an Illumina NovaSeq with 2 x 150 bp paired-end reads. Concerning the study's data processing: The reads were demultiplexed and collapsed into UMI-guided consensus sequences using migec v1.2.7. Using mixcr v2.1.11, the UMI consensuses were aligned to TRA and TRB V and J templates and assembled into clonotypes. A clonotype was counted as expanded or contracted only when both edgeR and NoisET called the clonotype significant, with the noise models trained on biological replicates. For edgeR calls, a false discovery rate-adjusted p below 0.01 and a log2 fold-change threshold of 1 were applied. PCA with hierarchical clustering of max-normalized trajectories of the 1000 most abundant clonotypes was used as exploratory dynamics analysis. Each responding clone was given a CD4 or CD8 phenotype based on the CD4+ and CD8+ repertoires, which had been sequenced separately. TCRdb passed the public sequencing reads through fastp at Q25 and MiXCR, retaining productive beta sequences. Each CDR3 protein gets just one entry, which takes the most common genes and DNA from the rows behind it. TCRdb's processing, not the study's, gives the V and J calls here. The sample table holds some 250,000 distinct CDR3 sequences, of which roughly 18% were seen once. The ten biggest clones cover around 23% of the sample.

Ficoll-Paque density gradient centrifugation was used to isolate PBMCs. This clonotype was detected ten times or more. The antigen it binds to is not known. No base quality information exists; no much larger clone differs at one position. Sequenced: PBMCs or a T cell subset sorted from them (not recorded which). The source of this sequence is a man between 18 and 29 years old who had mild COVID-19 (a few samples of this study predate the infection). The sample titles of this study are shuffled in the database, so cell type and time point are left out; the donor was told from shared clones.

The CDR3 in this case is CASSPQTTGELFF. In nucleotide form, the sequence is TGCGCCAGCAGCCCGCAGACCACCGGGGAGCTGTTTTTT. The chain uses TRBV4-3 and TRBJ2-2, with the D segment identity uncertain. The CDR3 measures 13 amino acids from cysteine to phenylalanine. Solely the CDR3 DNA is kept, with 39 bases framed from the first base. The CDR1 and CDR2 encoded by the germline V gene are LGHNA and YSLEER. The V and J ends are trimmed by 4 bases and 4 bases, leaving 7 bases between them.